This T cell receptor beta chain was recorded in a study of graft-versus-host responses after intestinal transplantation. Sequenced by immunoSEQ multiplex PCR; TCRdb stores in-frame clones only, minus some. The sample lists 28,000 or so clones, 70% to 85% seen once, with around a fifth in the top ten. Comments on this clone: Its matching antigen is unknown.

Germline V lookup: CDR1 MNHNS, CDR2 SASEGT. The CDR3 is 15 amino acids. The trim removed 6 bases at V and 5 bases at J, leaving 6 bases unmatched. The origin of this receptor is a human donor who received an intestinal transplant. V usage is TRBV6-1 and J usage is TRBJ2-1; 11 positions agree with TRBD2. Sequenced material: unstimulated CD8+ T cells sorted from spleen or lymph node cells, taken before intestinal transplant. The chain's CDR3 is CASSLLAGADNEQFF. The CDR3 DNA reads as TGTGCCAGCAGCCTACTAGCGGGGGCTGACAATGAGCAGTTCTTC.